A selection of T cell receptor beta chains follows, all from one sample in a study of blood T cells in healthy people across ages. MiXCR was run by TCRdb on the 5' RACE reads, yielding one entry per CDR3 protein. The table shows roughly 560,000 distinct CDR3 sequences, with around 24% occurring only once. The data also belong to a second study, concerning T cells of mothers and their children.

The material sequenced was blood. These receptors were taken from a boy under 18 in good health. Each CDR3 is given with its conserved first and last residue. Fields, in order: J gene, clone size, V gene, D gene, CDR3 DNA, CDR3 protein. The D gene is left open where the match is weak. Rows give clone size only sometimes, using once, few, many, or a class for an expanded clone.

j_gene: TRBJ2-7; abundance: .; v_gene: TRBV3-1; d_gene: .; CDR3nt: TGTGCCAGCAGCCTCAAGGCAGGAGTCTACGAGCAGTACTTC; CDR3aa: CASSLKAGVYEQYF
j_gene: TRBJ2-7; abundance: few; v_gene: TRBV4-3; d_gene: TRBD2; CDR3nt: TGCGCCAGCAGCCGTAGCGGGGACTCCTACGAGCAGTACTTC; CDR3aa: CASSRSGDSYEQYF
j_gene: TRBJ2-7; abundance: few; v_gene: TRBV24-1; d_gene: .; CDR3nt: TGTGCCACCAGTGACCGACACCTCTCCTACGAGCAGTACTTC; CDR3aa: CATSDRHLSYEQYF
j_gene: TRBJ2-3; abundance: .; v_gene: TRBV5-1; d_gene: TRBD1; CDR3nt: TGCGCCAGCAGCTTGGTGCGGGACAGGGGGCCGCCTAGCACAGATACGCAGTATTTT; CDR3aa: CASSLVRDRGPPSTDTQYF
j_gene: TRBJ2-5; abundance: few; v_gene: TRBV2; d_gene: .; CDR3nt: TGTGCCAGCAGTGACATCGTCGGTACCTCGACCCAGTACTTC; CDR3aa: CASSDIVGTSTQYF
j_gene: TRBJ2-7; abundance: few; v_gene: TRBV6-1; d_gene: .; CDR3nt: TGTGCCAGCACCCCAGGGATGACCTACGAGCAGTACTTC; CDR3aa: CASTPGMTYEQYF
j_gene: TRBJ2-1; abundance: once; v_gene: TRBV2; d_gene: .; CDR3nt: TGTGCCAGCAGTGAAGAATATTTGTGGGTTCCGAGAGATGAGCAGTTCTTC; CDR3aa: CASSEEYLWVPRDEQFF
j_gene: TRBJ2-1; abundance: once; v_gene: TRBV12-3/TRBV12-4; d_gene: .; CDR3nt: TGTGCCAGCAGTTTGAGAGACTCGACTGAGCAGTTCTTC; CDR3aa: CASSLRDSTEQFF
j_gene: TRBJ2-1; abundance: many; v_gene: TRBV25-1; d_gene: .; CDR3nt: TGTGCCAGCAGACCGGGGGCGCACAATGAGCAGTTCTTC; CDR3aa: CASRPGAHNEQFF
j_gene: TRBJ2-3; abundance: few; v_gene: TRBV4-3; d_gene: TRBD2; CDR3nt: TGCGCCAGCAGCGAACGCGGGAGGGCCGGATCAGATACGCAGTATTTT; CDR3aa: CASSERGRAGSDTQYF
j_gene: TRBJ2-1; abundance: .; v_gene: TRBV6-5; d_gene: .; CDR3nt: TGTGCCAGCAGTTTGTCCACTAGCTCCTACAATGAGCAGTTCTTC; CDR3aa: CASSLSTSSYNEQFF